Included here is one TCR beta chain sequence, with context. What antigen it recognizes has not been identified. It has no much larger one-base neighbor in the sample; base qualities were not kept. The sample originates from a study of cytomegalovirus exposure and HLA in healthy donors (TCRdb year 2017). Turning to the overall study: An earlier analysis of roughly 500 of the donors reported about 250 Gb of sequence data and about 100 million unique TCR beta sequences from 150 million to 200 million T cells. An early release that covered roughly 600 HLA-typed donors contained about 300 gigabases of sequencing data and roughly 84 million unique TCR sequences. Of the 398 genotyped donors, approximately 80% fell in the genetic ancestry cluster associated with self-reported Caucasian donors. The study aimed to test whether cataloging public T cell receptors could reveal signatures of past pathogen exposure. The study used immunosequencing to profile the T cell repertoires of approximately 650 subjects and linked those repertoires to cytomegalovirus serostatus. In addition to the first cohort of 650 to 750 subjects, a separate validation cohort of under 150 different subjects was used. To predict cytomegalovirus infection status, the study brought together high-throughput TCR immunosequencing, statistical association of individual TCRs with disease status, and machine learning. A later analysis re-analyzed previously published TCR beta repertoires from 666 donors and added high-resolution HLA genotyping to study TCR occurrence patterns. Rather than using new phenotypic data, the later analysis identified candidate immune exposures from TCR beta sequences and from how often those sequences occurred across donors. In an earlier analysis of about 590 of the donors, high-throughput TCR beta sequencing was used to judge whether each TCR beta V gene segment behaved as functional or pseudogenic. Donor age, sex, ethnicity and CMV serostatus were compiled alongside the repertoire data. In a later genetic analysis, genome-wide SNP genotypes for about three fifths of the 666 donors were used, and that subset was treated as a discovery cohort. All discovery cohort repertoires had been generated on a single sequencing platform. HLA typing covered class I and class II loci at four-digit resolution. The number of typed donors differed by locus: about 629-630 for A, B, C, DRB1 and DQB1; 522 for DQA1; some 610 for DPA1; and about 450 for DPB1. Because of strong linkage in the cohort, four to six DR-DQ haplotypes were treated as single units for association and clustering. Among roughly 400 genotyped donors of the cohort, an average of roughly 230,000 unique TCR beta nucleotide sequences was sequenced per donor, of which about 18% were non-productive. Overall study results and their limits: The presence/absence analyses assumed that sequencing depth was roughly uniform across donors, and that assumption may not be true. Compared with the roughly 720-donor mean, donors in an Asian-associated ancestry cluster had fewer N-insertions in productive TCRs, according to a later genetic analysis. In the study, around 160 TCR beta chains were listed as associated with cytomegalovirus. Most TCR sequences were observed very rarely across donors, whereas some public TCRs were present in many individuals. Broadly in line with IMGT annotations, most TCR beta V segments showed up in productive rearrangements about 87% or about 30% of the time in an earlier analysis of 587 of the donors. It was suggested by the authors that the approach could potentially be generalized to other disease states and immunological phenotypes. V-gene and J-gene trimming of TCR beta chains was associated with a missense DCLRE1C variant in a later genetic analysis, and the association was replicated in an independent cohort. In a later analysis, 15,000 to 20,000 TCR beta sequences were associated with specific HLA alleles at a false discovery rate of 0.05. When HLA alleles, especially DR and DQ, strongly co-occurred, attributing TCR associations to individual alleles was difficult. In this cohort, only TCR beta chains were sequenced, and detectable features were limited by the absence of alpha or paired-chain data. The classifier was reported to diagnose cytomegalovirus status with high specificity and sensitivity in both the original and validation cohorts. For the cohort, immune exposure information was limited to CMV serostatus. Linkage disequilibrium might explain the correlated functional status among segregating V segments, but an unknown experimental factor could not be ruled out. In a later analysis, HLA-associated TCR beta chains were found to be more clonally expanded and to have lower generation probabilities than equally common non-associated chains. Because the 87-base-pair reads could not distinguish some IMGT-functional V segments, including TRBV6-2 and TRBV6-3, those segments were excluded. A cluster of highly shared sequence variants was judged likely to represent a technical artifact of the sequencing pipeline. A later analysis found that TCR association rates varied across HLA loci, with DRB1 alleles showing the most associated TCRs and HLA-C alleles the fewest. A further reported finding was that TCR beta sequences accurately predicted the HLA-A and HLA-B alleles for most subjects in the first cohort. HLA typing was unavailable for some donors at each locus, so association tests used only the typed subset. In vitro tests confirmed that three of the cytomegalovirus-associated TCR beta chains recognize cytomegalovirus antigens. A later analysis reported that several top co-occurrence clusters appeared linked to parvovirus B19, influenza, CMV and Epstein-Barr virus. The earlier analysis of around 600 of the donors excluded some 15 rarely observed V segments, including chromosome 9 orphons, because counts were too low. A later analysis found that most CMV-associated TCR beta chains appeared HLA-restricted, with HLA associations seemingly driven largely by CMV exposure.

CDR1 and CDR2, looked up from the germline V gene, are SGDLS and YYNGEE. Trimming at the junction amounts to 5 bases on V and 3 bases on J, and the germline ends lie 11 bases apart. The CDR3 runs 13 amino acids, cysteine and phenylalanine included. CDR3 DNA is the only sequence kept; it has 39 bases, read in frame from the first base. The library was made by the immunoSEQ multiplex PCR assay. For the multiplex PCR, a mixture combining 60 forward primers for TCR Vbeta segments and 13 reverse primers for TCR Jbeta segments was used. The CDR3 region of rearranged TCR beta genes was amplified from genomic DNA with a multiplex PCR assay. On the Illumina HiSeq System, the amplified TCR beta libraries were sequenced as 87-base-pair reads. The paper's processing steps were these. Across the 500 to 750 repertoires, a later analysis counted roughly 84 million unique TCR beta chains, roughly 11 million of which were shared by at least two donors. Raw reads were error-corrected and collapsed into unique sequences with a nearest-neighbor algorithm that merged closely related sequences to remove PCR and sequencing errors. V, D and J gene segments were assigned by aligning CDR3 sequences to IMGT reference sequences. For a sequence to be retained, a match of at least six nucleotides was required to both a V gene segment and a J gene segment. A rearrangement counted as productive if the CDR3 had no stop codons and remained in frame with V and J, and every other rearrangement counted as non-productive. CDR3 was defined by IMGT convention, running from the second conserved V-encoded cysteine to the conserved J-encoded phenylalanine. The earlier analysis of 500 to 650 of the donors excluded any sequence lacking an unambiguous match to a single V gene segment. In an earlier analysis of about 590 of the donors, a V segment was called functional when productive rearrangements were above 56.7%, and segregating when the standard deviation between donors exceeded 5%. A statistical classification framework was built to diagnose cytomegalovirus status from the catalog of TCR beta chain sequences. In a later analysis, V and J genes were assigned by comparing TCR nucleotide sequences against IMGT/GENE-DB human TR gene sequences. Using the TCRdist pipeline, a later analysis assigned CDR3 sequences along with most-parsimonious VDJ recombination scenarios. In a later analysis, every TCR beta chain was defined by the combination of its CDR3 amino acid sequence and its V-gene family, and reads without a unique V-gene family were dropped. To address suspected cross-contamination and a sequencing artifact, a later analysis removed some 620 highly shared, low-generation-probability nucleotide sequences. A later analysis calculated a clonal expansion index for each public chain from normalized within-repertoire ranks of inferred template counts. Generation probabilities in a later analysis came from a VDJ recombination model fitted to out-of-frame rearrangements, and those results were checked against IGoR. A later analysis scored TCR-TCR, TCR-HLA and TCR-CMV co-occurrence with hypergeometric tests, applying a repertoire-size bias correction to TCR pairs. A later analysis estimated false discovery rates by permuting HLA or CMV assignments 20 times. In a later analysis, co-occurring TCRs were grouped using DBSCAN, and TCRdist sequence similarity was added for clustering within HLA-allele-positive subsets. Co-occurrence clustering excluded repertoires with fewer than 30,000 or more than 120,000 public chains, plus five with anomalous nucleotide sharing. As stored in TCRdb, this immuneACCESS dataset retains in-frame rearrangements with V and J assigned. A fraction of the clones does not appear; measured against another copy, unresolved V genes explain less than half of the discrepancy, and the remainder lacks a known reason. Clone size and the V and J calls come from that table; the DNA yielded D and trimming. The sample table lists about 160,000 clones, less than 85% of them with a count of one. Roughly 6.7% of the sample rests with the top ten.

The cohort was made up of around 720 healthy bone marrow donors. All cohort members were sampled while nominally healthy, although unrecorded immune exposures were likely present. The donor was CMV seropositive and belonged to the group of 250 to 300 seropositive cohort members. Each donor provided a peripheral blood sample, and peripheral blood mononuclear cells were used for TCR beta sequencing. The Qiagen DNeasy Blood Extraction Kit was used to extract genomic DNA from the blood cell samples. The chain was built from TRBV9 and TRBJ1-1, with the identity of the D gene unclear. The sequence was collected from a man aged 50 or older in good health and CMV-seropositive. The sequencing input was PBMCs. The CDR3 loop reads CASSTQPDTEAFF. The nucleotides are TGTGCCAGCAGTACACAGCCGGACACTGAAGCTTTCTTT.